This TCR beta chain was sequenced during a study of T-cell reconstitution after alpha-beta-depleted transplantation in children. Study-wide points: Alpha-beta T cells about two months after transplant reportedly derived from several hundred expanded graft clones. Diversity and T-cell counts at one year after transplant derived mostly from new T cells.

Researchers prepared the TCRbeta library using unique molecular identifiers, the study reports. A single record per CDR3 protein comes from TCRdb applying MiXCR to the PCR reads. The table shows 200,000 or so distinct CDR3 sequences, with approximately 6.9% occurring only once. About this clonotype: Its antigen is undetermined.

V lost 5 bases and J lost 4; bases outside the gene matches: 13. CDR1 is DFQATT and CDR2 is SNEGSKA in the germline V gene (reference sequence). The CDR3 is 15 residues long. The chain links TRBV20-1 to TRBJ2-7; TRBD1 aligns across 8 bases. The source was PBMCs, collected before TCRalphabeta/CD19-depleted stem cell transplant. This TCR was recovered from a boy aged 2 to 10 with acute lymphoblastic leukemia, due to receive a stem cell transplant. CDR3 in amino acids: CSALYPGQGNYEQYF. CDR3 DNA: TGCAGTGCTCTTTACCCCGGACAGGGCAATTACGAGCAGTACTTC.